This T cell receptor beta chain was observed in a study of shared clonotypes between healthy human individuals. Findings and limits, study-wide: Shared across a handful of donors were roughly 4.7% of the naive CD4 clonotypes. Generation probabilities were higher for clonotypes shared across all four sorted-subset donors than for unshared ones.

As concerns this clone: Its antigen is not known.

Sorted-subset replicate PCRs used 200 to 250 ng DNA, roughly 28,000 T cell genomes. Repertoires were generated with immunoSEQ multiplex PCR, while TCRdb's copy carries only in-frame clones and drops some. The profile shows some 2,500,000 clones, about 90% of them singletons. Those who donated were healthy HIV-negative adults, with no recent acute infections or vaccinations reported. The CDR3 length is 14 residues. V lost 3 bases and J 3 bases, leaving 9 bases between the germline ends. Germline CDR1 is MRHNA and CDR2 is SNTAGT. Sequencing was carried out using naive CD4+ T cells from PBMCs. Subset noted: CD45RA+ positively selected. This sequence originates from a man between 18 and 35 years old in good health. Some clones in this sample may be carry-over from other donors' samples. The gene calls are TRBV6-4 and TRBJ2-1; the D is unclear. The CDR3 DNA follows: TGTGCCAGCAGTGATGACCTATGCTACAATGAGCAGTTCTTC. As protein: CASSDDLCYNEQFF.